Listed below are T cell receptor beta chains from one sample, sequenced in a study of T cells in Graves' hyperthyroidism and ophthalmopathy. TCRdb re-called the multiplex PCR reads with MiXCR, one entry per CDR3 protein. The sample lists about 480,000 distinct CDR3 sequences; around 15% were seen once. Sequencing used blood. All receptors derive from a woman aged 18-29 years with Graves' hyperthyroidism. Both conserved end residues are part of each CDR3. The D gene is left open where the match is weak. Size is stated for part of the rows, as once, few or many counts, or as a class when the clone is expanded.

TRBD1	TRBV4-1	few	TRBJ2-7	CASSPPGRGLGEQYF	TGCGCCAGCAGCCCGCCCGGCAGGGGGCTAGGGGAGCAGTACTTC
TRBD1	TRBV2	-	TRBJ1-2	CASNPDRTNYGYTF	TGTGCCAGCAACCCGGACAGGACAAACTATGGCTACACCTTC
TRBD1	TRBV18	few	TRBJ1-3	CASSPPDRVGNTIYF	TGTGCCAGCTCACCACCGGACAGGGTTGGAAACACCATATATTTT
-	TRBV3-1	many	TRBJ2-3	CASRGQVTTDTQYF	TGTGCCAGCAGGGGTCAGGTAACAACAGATACGCAGTATTTT
-	TRBV5-4	-	TRBJ2-1	CASSKTPSSYNEQFF	TGTGCCAGCAGCAAAACCCCTAGCTCCTACAATGAGCAGTTCTTC
TRBD1	TRBV5-1	many	TRBJ1-1	CASSLEGQGAPGYTEAFF	TGCGCCAGCAGCTTGGAGGGACAGGGGGCCCCGGGGTACACTGAAGCTTTCTTT
-	TRBV6-1	-	TRBJ1-5	CASFMRNSNQPQHF	TGTGCCAGCTTTATGAGAAATAGCAATCAGCCCCAGCATTTT
TRBD1	TRBV6-5	many	TRBJ1-1	CASSSPQGAGDTEAFF	TGTGCCAGCAGTTCACCACAGGGGGCGGGGGACACTGAAGCTTTCTTT
TRBD1	TRBV2	many	TRBJ2-1	CASSEGTGGRNEQFF	TGTGCCAGCAGTGAAGGGACAGGGGGACGGAATGAGCAGTTCTTC
TRBD2	TRBV11-3	many	TRBJ2-1	CASSASGRVEQFF	TGTGCCAGCAGCGCTAGCGGGAGGGTAGAGCAGTTCTTC
TRBD1	TRBV7-3	many	TRBJ2-5	CASGQGSETQYF	TGTGCCAGCGGACAGGGGAGTGAGACCCAGTACTTC
TRBD2	TRBV7-3	many	TRBJ2-1	CASSHSGTNYNEQFF	TGTGCCAGCAGCCACTCCGGGACTAACTACAATGAGCAGTTCTTC
-	TRBV11-3	-	TRBJ2-5	CASSLRTGYQETQYF	TGTGCCAGCAGCTTACGGACCGGATACCAAGAGACCCAGTACTTC
TRBD2	TRBV30	many	TRBJ2-1	CAWSKTSGDYNEQFF	TGTGCCTGGAGTAAGACTAGCGGGGACTACAATGAGCAGTTCTTC
-	TRBV4-1	many	TRBJ1-1	CASSLPEGVGLTEAFF	TGCGCCAGCAGCCTTCCCGAGGGGGTAGGTTTAACTGAAGCTTTCTTT
-	TRBV19	-	TRBJ2-3	CASRAASTDTQYF	TGTGCCAGTAGGGCAGCTAGCACAGATACGCAGTATTTT
-	TRBV19	many	TRBJ2-3	CASSIWVLARIADTQYF	TGTGCCAGTAGTATATGGGTGCTAGCAAGAATCGCAGATACGCAGTATTTT
TRBD1	TRBV4-1	-	TRBJ2-3	CASSQEARGPDTQYF	TGCGCCAGCAGCCAAGAAGCGAGGGGGCCAGATACGCAGTATTTT
-	TRBV2	-	TRBJ2-3	CASSALLAFTDTQYF	TGTGCCAGCAGTGCCCTTCTAGCATTCACAGATACGCAGTATTTT
TRBD1	TRBV27	many	TRBJ1-2	CASTPQGGTYGYTF	TGTGCCAGCACTCCCCAGGGGGGGACCTATGGCTACACCTTC
TRBD1	TRBV6-1	-	TRBJ2-7	CASSLAQGDLSYEQYF	TGTGCCAGCAGTCTTGCCCAGGGGGATCTCTCCTACGAGCAGTACTTC
-	TRBV30	few	TRBJ1-5	CASGAGLNQPQHF	TGTGCCTCGGGGGCAGGCCTCAATCAACCCCAGCATTTT
TRBD1	TRBV19	few	TRBJ1-2	CASSIRGTGEYGYTF	TGTGCCAGTAGTATCCGGGGGACAGGGGAGTATGGCTACACCTTC
-	TRBV20-1	few	TRBJ1-2	CSGGQGSNYGYTF	TGCAGCGGGGGGCAGGGAAGTAACTATGGCTACACCTTC
-	TRBV15	many	TRBJ2-2	CATSRVRGWRAGELFF	TGTGCCACCAGCAGAGTTCGGGGGTGGAGAGCCGGGGAGCTGTTTTTT
TRBD2	TRBV13	once	TRBJ2-3	CASSLSLAEGDTQYF	TGCGCCAGCAGCTTGAGTCTAGCGGAGGGGGATACGCAGTATTTT
-	TRBV5-1	-	TRBJ1-5	CASSLVSDQPQHF	TGCGCCAGCAGCTTGGTGAGCGATCAGCCCCAGCATTTT
-	TRBV19	few	TRBJ2-3	CASSICGGPDTQYF	TGTGCCAGTAGTATATGCGGAGGGCCAGATACGCAGTATTTT
-	TRBV20-1	-	TRBJ2-7	CSARGPISSYEQYF	TGCAGTGCTAGAGGACCAATTAGCTCCTACGAGCAGTACTTC
-	TRBV28	many	TRBJ1-3	CASSTLDRSSGNTIYF	TGTGCCAGCAGCACCCTAGACAGGTCCTCTGGAAACACCATATATTTT
-	TRBV24-1	few	TRBJ1-2	CATSGPSGPARNGYTF	TGTGCCACCAGTGGACCCAGTGGGCCAGCCCGAAATGGCTACACCTTC
TRBD2	TRBV7-9	many	TRBJ2-2	CASSMSGLAGNTGELFF	TGTGCCAGCAGCATGAGTGGACTAGCGGGGAACACCGGGGAGCTGTTTTTT
-	TRBV10-3	many	TRBJ2-7	CAISEGAKIAYEQYF	TGTGCCATCAGTGAAGGGGCGAAGATCGCCTACGAGCAGTACTTC
TRBD2	TRBV6-1	many	TRBJ2-4	CASSPARGVIAKNIQYF	TGTGCCAGCAGCCCCGCCCGGGGGGTGATAGCCAAAAACATTCAGTACTTC
TRBD1	TRBV19	many	TRBJ2-4	CASSIWDRGENIQYF	TGTGCCAGTAGTATTTGGGACAGGGGAGAAAACATTCAGTACTTC
-	TRBV2	-	TRBJ2-7	CASRALSGGSYEQYF	TGTGCCAGCAGAGCTCTCTCGGGTGGATCCTACGAGCAGTACTTC
TRBD2	TRBV12-3/TRBV12-4	many	TRBJ2-1	CASNQRGLYNEQFF	TGTGCCAGCAACCAGCGGGGCCTCTACAATGAGCAGTTCTTC
TRBD1	TRBV19	-	TRBJ1-1	CASSPDRGPMNTEAFF	TGTGCCAGTAGTCCTGACAGGGGGCCGATGAACACTGAAGCTTTCTTT
TRBD2	TRBV20-1	many	TRBJ2-1	CSARVGAGVYNEQFF	TGCAGTGCTAGAGTAGGGGCGGGAGTTTACAATGAGCAGTTCTTC
-	TRBV6-1	many	TRBJ2-3	CASSGRDRHTDTQYF	TGTGCCAGCAGTGGCCGGGACCGACACACAGATACGCAGTATTTT
TRBD2	TRBV11-2	many	TRBJ2-5	CASTRTSAQETQYF	TGTGCCAGCACGCGGACTAGCGCTCAAGAGACCCAGTACTTC
-	TRBV3-1	many	TRBJ1-2	CASSHRAGYTF	TGTGCCAGCAGCCACAGGGCTGGCTACACCTTC
TRBD2	TRBV27	-	TRBJ2-3	CASSLWGLAGESISTDTQYF	TGTGCCAGCAGTTTATGGGGACTAGCGGGAGAATCTATTAGCACAGATACGCAGTATTTT
-	TRBV11-2	-	TRBJ2-6	CASSPITGANVLTF	TGTGCCAGCAGCCCGATAACTGGGGCCAACGTCCTGACTTTC
-	TRBV29-1	many	TRBJ1-1	CSVQQGNMNTEAFF	TGCAGCGTGCAGCAGGGTAACATGAACACTGAAGCTTTCTTT
-	TRBV20-1	many	TRBJ2-5	CSVRGPGGTQYF	TGCAGTGTGCGGGGGCCAGGTGGGACCCAGTACTTC
-	TRBV4-1	many	TRBJ1-1	CASSLPERNTEAFF	TGCGCCAGCAGCCTCCCAGAGAGGAACACTGAAGCTTTCTTT